These 23 T cell receptor beta chains originate from one sample sequenced in a study of CD8 T cells in Susac syndrome. Random hexamers were used to reverse transcribe an amount of roughly 0.5 to 1 ug RNA. TCRdb re-called the immunoSEQ multiplex PCR reads with MiXCR, one entry per CDR3 protein. This table has about 300,000 distinct CDR3 sequences, 75% to 90% appearing once. What was sequenced was CD8+ T cells from PBMCs. Receptors were obtained from a human donor with multiple sclerosis.

This clonotype has only a few counts. Written as DNA, the CDR3 is TGCAGCGTGGCCGGGACAGGGCCGGACGAGCAGTACTTC. Its translation: CSVAGTGPDEQYF. This chain connects TRBV29-1 to TRBJ2-7; 9 bases map to TRBD1. V shed 6 bases, J shed 5 bases, and the junction held 8 bases outside the gene matches. The germline V gene has CDR1 SQVTM and CDR2 ANQGSEA. The CDR3 spans 13 residues.

The genes are TRBV20-1 and TRBJ2-7, with 11 positions matching TRBD2. Unmatched junction bases numbered 1, after V lost 1 base and J lost 2 bases. The CDR3 has 14 residues. Per germline, CDR1 DFQATT and CDR2 SNEGSKA (reference sequence). The CDR3 DNA reads as TGCAGTGCTAGAGTACTAGCGGGAGCCTACGAGCAGTACTTC. Its protein product is CSARVLAGAYEQYF.

A single count supports this clonotype. The V and J genes are TRBV12-3 or TRBV12-4 and TRBJ2-7; no reliable D call. The length of the CDR3 is 13 residues. V was shortened by 3 bases and J by 2 bases, with 8 bases between the two germline ends. CDR3 in amino acids: CASSFTETYEQYF. The CDR3 region has the DNA TGTGCCAGCAGTTTCACGGAAACCTACGAGCAGTACTTC.

CDR3 in DNA: TGCGCCAGCAGCCAAGGGCCGGGCTCCTACGAGCAGTACTTC. This codes for CASSQGPGSYEQYF. This rearrangement joins TRBV4-3 to TRBJ2-7; D gene unclear. The CDR3 is 14 amino acids. V shed 1 base and J shed 0 bases, with 7 bases lying between them. CDR1 is LGHNA, CDR2 YSLEER, per germline.

The chain recombines TRBV2 with TRBJ2-1; a weak D match, TRBD2 (6 bases). The CDR3 length is 14 residues. Trimming pared 4 bases from V and 3 bases from J, leaving 10 bases between. The germline V gene has CDR1 SNHLY and CDR2 FYNNEI. CDR3 coding DNA: TGTGCCAGCAGTGGTAGCGGTATCTACAATGAGCAGTTCTTC. Its translation: CASSGSGIYNEQFF.

This sequence joins TRBV4-1 and TRBJ2-7; D gene unclear. Between the trimmed V and J ends, which lost 1 base and 4 bases, there was a span of 8 bases. This CDR3 is 13 amino acids long. Germline V gene data show CDR1 as MGHRA and CDR2 as YSYEKL. The DNA for the CDR3 is TGCGCCAGCAGCCAAGGGCTACCTTACGAGCAGTACTTC. This translates into CASSQGLPYEQYF.

This sequence joins TRBV12-3 or TRBV12-4 and TRBJ2-1; D is perhaps TRBD1 (5 bases). The CDR3 runs to 14 residues. V dropped 5 bases and J dropped 6 bases, with 14 bases sitting between them. The CDR3 reads CASSGLERGNEQFF. The DNA for the CDR3 is TGTGCCAGCAGTGGCCTGGAAAGGGGCAATGAGCAGTTCTTC.

The chain couples TRBV14 to TRBJ2-3; D gene unclear. Germline V gene data show CDR1 as SGHDN and CDR2 as FVKESK. V lost 1 base and J lost 1, with 3 bases in between. This CDR3 spans 13 amino acids. CDR3: CASSQVRTDTQYF. The CDR3 DNA reads as TGTGCCAGCAGCCAAGTCCGCACAGATACGCAGTATTTT.

V gene TRBV18 combines with J gene TRBJ2-7; no clear D gene. Germline lookup yields CDR1 KGHSH and CDR2 LQKENI. The CDR3 consists of 13 residues. V lost 2 bases and J 0 bases, leaving 5 bases between the germline ends. CDR3 region: CASSPVRSYEQYF. The CDR3 DNA reads TGTGCCAGCTCACCAGTCCGCTCCTACGAGCAGTACTTC.

The rearrangement links TRBV3-1 to TRBJ2-3, with D unclear. The germline V gene has CDR1 LGHDT and CDR2 YNNKEL (reference sequence). V was pared by 0 bases and J by 7 bases, with 5 bases between. CDR3 length: 12 residues. CDR3 in DNA: TGTGCCAGCAGCCAAGAGTTGAATACGCAGTATTTT. This translates into CASSQELNTQYF.

The V and J genes are TRBV19 and TRBJ2-1, with 7 positions matching TRBD1. This CDR3 has 14 residues. The germline V gene has CDR1 LNHDA and CDR2 SQIVND (reference sequence). Trimming at V came to 4 bases and at J to 4 bases, leaving 4 bases not matched to a gene. The CDR3 reads CASSTWDSYNEQFF. The CDR3 bases are TGTGCCAGTAGTACTTGGGACAGTTACAATGAGCAGTTCTTC. Looking up the rest from reference TRBV19 and TRBJ2-1 gives the full variable domain: DGGITQSPKYLFRKEGQNVTLSCEQNLNHDAMYWYRQDPGQGLRLIYYSQIVNDFQKGDIAEGYSVSREKKESFPLTVTSAQKNPTAFYLCASSTWDSYNEQFFGPGTRLTVL.

This clonotype was counted only a few times. This chain uses TRBV9 with TRBJ1-2, with D perhaps matching TRBD1 (5 bases). Germline values: CDR1 SGDLS, CDR2 YYNGEE. V lost 2 bases and J lost 6, with 11 bases in between. This CDR3 contains 13 residues. CDR3 DNA sequence: TGTGCCAGCAGCGTTGGGACGGGAGATGGCTACACCTTC. Translation gives CASSVGTGDGYTF.

This sequence joins TRBV20-1 and TRBJ2-6, with 7 nucleotides matching TRBD1. The CDR3 sequence is 18 residues long. The germline V gene encodes CDR1 DFQATT and CDR2 SNEGSKA (reference sequence). Trimming at V came to 0 bases and at J to 1 base, leaving 9 bases not matched to a gene. The CDR3 DNA sequence: TGCAGTGCTAGAGATATATCTCCGGGACAGTCTGGGGCCAACGTCCTGACTTTC. This codes for CSARDISPGQSGANVLTF.

This rearrangement joins TRBV27 to TRBJ2-1; D ambiguous. CDR3 size: 14 residues. With 0 bases removed from V and 3 bases from J, the gap between germline ends came to 6 bases. Germline V lookup: CDR1 MNHEY, CDR2 SMNVEV (reference sequence). In DNA, the CDR3 is TGTGCCAGCAGTTTATCGAACTACTACAATGAGCAGTTCTTC. The encoded protein is CASSLSNYYNEQFF.

The chain employs TRBV9 and TRBJ2-6; D is perhaps TRBD1 (5 bases). The CDR3 is 18 residues long. Trimming took 0 bases from V and 0 from J, leaving 13 bases between them. CDR1 and CDR2 from the germline V gene are SGDLS and YYNGEE. The CDR3 loop reads CASSVESGPASGANVLTF. CDR3 DNA sequence: TGTGCCAGCAGCGTAGAGTCAGGGCCAGCCTCTGGGGCCAACGTCCTGACTTTC.

In its sample, this clonotype was seen once. This chain uses TRBV4-2 with TRBJ1-3; 12 bases line up with TRBD1. CDR3 length: 17 residues. Germline CDR1 and CDR2: LGHNA and YNFKEQ. The trim removed 3 bases at V and 8 bases at J, leaving 11 bases unmatched. The CDR3 DNA reads as TGTGCCAGCAGCCACGCCCTTGGGGGACAGGGGGCGGACACCATATATTTT. Translated, it gives CASSHALGGQGADTIYF.

The chain uses TRBV7-9 and TRBJ2-3; no reliable D call. The V gene lost 3 bases and the J gene lost 4 bases, with 8 bases spanning the gap. The CDR3 loop spans 13 amino acids. Germline V gives CDR1 SEHNR, CDR2 FQNEAQ (reference sequence). CDR3 residues: CASSLVYADTQYF. In nucleotides, the CDR3 is TGTGCCAGCAGCTTGGTATATGCAGATACGCAGTATTTT.

This chain joins TRBV24-1 and TRBJ2-7; the D is unclear. CDR1 is KGHDR and CDR2 is SFDVKD in the germline V gene. The CDR3 runs 14 residues. The V and J ends lost 4 bases and 0 bases respectively, with 9 bases between them. The CDR3 is CATSDRAVSYEQYF. The CDR3 nucleotides are TGTGCCACCAGTGACCGGGCAGTCTCCTACGAGCAGTACTTC.

V usage is TRBV18 and J usage is TRBJ2-1; D might be TRBD2 (5 bases). Germline V gene data show CDR1 as KGHSH and CDR2 as LQKENI. The CDR3 is made up of 16 amino acids. The V and J ends lost 4 bases and 0 bases respectively, with 13 bases between them. CDR3 in amino acids: CASSLMSGGSYNEQFF. The CDR3 coding sequence is TGTGCCAGCTCACTGATGAGCGGTGGCTCCTACAATGAGCAGTTCTTC.

The chain's CDR3 is CASSGGGRNTEAFF. CDR3 nucleotides: TGTGCCAGCAGCGGGGGAGGGCGCAACACTGAAGCTTTCTTT. The J gene is TRBJ1-1, the V gene TRBV9; D unresolved. Germline V CDR1 and CDR2: SGDLS, YYNGEE. V was shortened by 3 bases and J by 2 bases, with 11 bases between the two germline ends. The CDR3 extends over 14 amino acids.

The rearrangement uses TRBV27 and TRBJ2-5; no definite D call. Germline-derived CDR1 and CDR2 are MNHEY and SMNVEV (reference sequence). This CDR3 comprises 12 residues. The V end was cut by 4 bases, the J end by 3 bases, with 6 bases between. The CDR3 loop reads CASSWLKETQYF. The DNA of the CDR3 is TGTGCCAGCAGTTGGCTTAAAGAGACCCAGTACTTC.

V is TRBV24-1 and J is TRBJ2-1; the D gene is possibly TRBD2 (7 bases). V gave up 7 bases and J gave up 6 bases, with 18 bases separating them. Germline loops: CDR1 KGHDR, CDR2 SFDVKD. This CDR3 is 15 amino acids long. In DNA form, the CDR3 reads TGTGCCACCAGGGCGGGGGCAAGCGGACCCAATGAGCAGTTCTTC. Its translation is CATRAGASGPNEQFF.

The V gene is TRBV7-9, the J gene TRBJ2-7; 7 positions match TRBD1. In germline, CDR1 is SEHNR, CDR2 FQNEAQ (reference sequence). This CDR3 spans 14 amino acids. V dropped 5 bases and J dropped 2; count of bases not matched to a gene: 6. In DNA form, the CDR3 reads TGTGCCAGCAGCCCCGGACAGGTCCCCTACGAGCAGTACTTC. The encoded protein is CASSPGQVPYEQYF.